The next 23 T cell receptor beta chains were all read from a single sample in a study of T-cell memory formation after mild COVID-19. MiXCR, run by TCRdb on the 5' RACE reads, gives a single entry per CDR3 protein. The sample carries roughly 250,000 distinct CDR3 sequences, 16% recorded once. Sequences were obtained from PBMCs or a T cell subset sorted from them (not recorded which). Receptors originate from a man aged 18 to 30 who had mild COVID-19 (a few samples of this study predate the infection). Cell type and time point are not known.

The CDR3 bases are TGTGCCAGCAGCTTAGTGTCCCCCCTAAGGCTTGAAGCTTTCTTT. This encodes CASSLVSPLRLEAFF. The genes are TRBV7-2 and TRBJ1-1; D remains unclear. V lost 1 base, J lost 7 bases, and 16 bases lay in between. The CDR3 covers 15 residues. Germline CDR1 is SGHTA and CDR2 is FQGNSA.

The chain has TRBV7-7 and TRBJ2-5; TRBD1 might be the D (5 bases). V shed 5 bases and J shed 0 bases, with 10 bases lying between them. Germline values: CDR1 SSHAT, CDR2 FNYEAQ (reference sequence). The CDR3 is 14 amino acids. DNA for the CDR3: TGTGCCAGCAGCCCCGACAGTAACCAAGAGACCCAGTACTTC. Amino acid sequence: CASSPDSNQETQYF.

The chain uses TRBV2 and TRBJ2-1; 9 bases map to TRBD1. There are 13 residues in the CDR3. From germline, CDR1 is SNHLY and CDR2 FYNNEI. With V trimmed by 5 bases and J by 9 bases, 5 bases remained unmatched. The CDR3 is CASSKDRGIEQFF. CDR3 DNA: TGTGCCAGCAGTAAAGACAGGGGGATTGAGCAGTTCTTC.

This clonotype was seen more than once but under ten times. The V call is TRBV5-1, the J call TRBJ1-6, with 7 bases aligning to TRBD1. The germline CDR1 and CDR2 sequences are SGHRS and YFSETQ. Trimming cost V 4 bases and J 5 bases; bases outside gene matches: 6. The CDR3 runs to 15 residues. CDR3 loop: CASSQPGQNNSPLHF. The CDR3 DNA sequence: TGCGCCAGCAGCCAACCGGGACAGAATAATTCACCCCTCCACTTT.

In its sample, this clonotype was seen many times. The chain recombines TRBV7-3 with TRBJ2-3; maybe TRBD2 (6 bases). The CDR3 extends over 15 amino acids. Trimming took 5 bases from V and 0 from J, leaving 12 bases between them. CDR1 is SGHTA and CDR2 is FQGTGA in the germline V gene. CDR3 coding DNA: TGTGCCAGCAGCCGCAGCGGGCCAAGCACAGATACGCAGTATTTT. It specifies CASSRSGPSTDTQYF.

This clonotype was found many times. This chain joins TRBV5-5 and TRBJ2-2; the D is unclear. CDR3 size: 16 residues. Between the trimmed V and J ends, which lost 0 bases and 5 bases, there was a span of 14 bases. Germline CDR1 and CDR2: SGHKS and YYEKEE (reference sequence). Here the CDR3 reads CASSLGRQILTGELFF. CDR3 nucleotide sequence: TGTGCCAGCAGCTTGGGGCGGCAAATTCTTACCGGGGAGCTGTTTTTT.

This clonotype was seen more than once but under ten times. The V gene is TRBV18, the J gene TRBJ2-2; possible D gene TRBD1, 6 bases. The germline V gene has CDR1 KGHSH and CDR2 LQKENI. Between the trimmed V and J ends, which lost 4 bases and 1 base, there was a span of 10 bases. The length of the CDR3 is 15 residues. CDR3 in DNA: TGTGCCAGCTCACTGGCGACAGGGAACACCGGGGAGCTGTTTTTT. It is translated as CASSLATGNTGELFF.

The chain carries TRBV29-1 and TRBJ1-2, with 8 bases fitting TRBD1. Germline V gene lookup returns CDR1 SQVTM and CDR2 ANQGSEA. The V gene end was trimmed by 4 bases and the J gene end by 7 bases; junction bases not matched to a gene: 2. The CDR3 has 11 residues. The CDR3 nucleotides read TGCAGCGTTGTTGGACAGGGTGGCTACACCTTC. This sequence encodes CSVVGQGGYTF.

The chain combines TRBV20-1 with TRBJ1-5; no definite D call. V lost 6 bases and J lost 0, with 24 bases in between. The CDR3 runs to 18 residues. Germline lookup yields CDR1 DFQATT and CDR2 SNEGSKA (reference sequence). CDR3 in DNA: TGCAGTGCACCGAGGGCGGACTTAGCCCTATATAGCAATCAGCCCCAGCATTTT. It yields the protein CSAPRADLALYSNQPQHF.

The chain has TRBV4-2 and TRBJ2-5, with 8 bases aligning to TRBD1. The CDR3 has 15 residues. V was pared by 0 bases and J by 4 bases, with 4 bases of the junction left unmatched. Germline CDR1 and CDR2: LGHNA and YNFKEQ. The CDR3 region is CASSQERQGAETQYF. In DNA form, the CDR3 reads TGTGCCAGCAGCCAAGAACGTCAGGGGGCAGAGACCCAGTACTTC.

The V call is TRBV20-1, the J call TRBJ2-5; the D is unclear. Germline V gene lookup returns CDR1 DFQATT and CDR2 SNEGSKA (reference sequence). This CDR3 contains 11 residues. V was cut by 7 bases and J by 4 bases, with 10 bases left in between. The CDR3 reads CSVRFLETQYF. The CDR3 region has the DNA TGCAGTGTTAGGTTCTTAGAGACCCAGTACTTC.

The chain employs TRBV5-1 and TRBJ2-1, with D perhaps matching TRBD1 (5 bases). CDR3 length: 14 amino acids. In germline, CDR1 is SGHRS, CDR2 YFSETQ. Trimming took off 4 bases at V and 4 bases at J, with 12 bases between the two ends. CDR3 loop: CASSTGSAYNEQFF. DNA for the CDR3: TGCGCCAGCAGCACAGGCTCTGCGTACAATGAGCAGTTCTTC.

This clonotype was observed at least ten times. The chain combines TRBV18 with TRBJ1-1; D ambiguous. The CDR3 has 13 amino acids. Germline values: CDR1 KGHSH, CDR2 LQKENI. V lost 8 bases to trimming and J lost 1 base, with 11 bases between them. CDR3 sequence: CASSRGSNTEAFF. The CDR3 DNA sequence: TGTGCCAGCAGCCGGGGATCGAACACTGAAGCTTTCTTT.

This clonotype was counted between two and nine times. V and J are TRBV9 and TRBJ2-3; possible D gene TRBD2, 5 bases. Trimming cost V 1 base and J 4 bases, with 10 bases left between them. This CDR3 spans 14 amino acids. CDR1 and CDR2 from the germline V gene are SGDLS and YYNGEE. In DNA form, the CDR3 reads TGTGCCAGCAGCGTAATGTCTAGCCCAGATACGCAGTATTTT. Its protein product is CASSVMSSPDTQYF.

This clonotype has a handful of counts. The J gene is TRBJ1-6, the V gene TRBV7-9; D may be TRBD1 (6 bases). Germline V gene sequence: CDR1 SEHNR, CDR2 FQNEAQ (reference sequence). The length of the CDR3 is 15 residues. Trimming pared 3 bases from V and 8 bases from J, leaving 14 bases between. In DNA, the CDR3 is TGTGCCAGCAGCTTCTACGGGGGCTGGGATTCACCCCTCCACTTT. Translation gives CASSFYGGWDSPLHF.

The V gene is TRBV5-1, the J gene TRBJ2-1; D may be TRBD2 (6 bases). The V end was cut by 6 bases, the J end by 9 bases, with 22 bases between. The CDR3 has 15 residues. Germline lookup yields CDR1 SGHRS and CDR2 YFSETQ. The CDR3 sequence: CASNYGSSGRAEQFF. DNA for the CDR3: TGCGCCAGCAACTACGGGAGCTCAGGACGAGCTGAGCAGTTCTTC.

V usage is TRBV5-1 and J usage is TRBJ1-2; TRBD1 is a possible D gene (6 bases). The CDR3 totals 14 residues. Germline loops: CDR1 SGHRS, CDR2 YFSETQ. With 4 bases removed from V and 3 bases from J, the gap between germline ends came to 13 bases. CDR3 protein: CASSGRTGYYGYTF. CDR3 coding DNA: TGCGCCAGCAGCGGGCGAACAGGGTACTATGGCTACACCTTC.

J is TRBJ2-1 and V is TRBV7-3, with TRBD2 matching 8 bases. Losses at the gene ends were 1 base for V and 3 bases for J; bases not matched to a gene: 5. CDR1 is SGHTA and CDR2 is FQGTGA in the germline V gene. The CDR3 loop spans 16 amino acids. In DNA form, the CDR3 reads TGTGCCAGCAGCTTAAGGGGTAGCGGGGTCTACAATGAGCAGTTCTTC. It translates to CASSLRGSGVYNEQFF.

In this sample, this clonotype turned up a few times. The chain combines TRBV11-3 with TRBJ2-2, with D unclear. Deletions cut 3 bases from V and 1 base from J, with 6 bases between. In germline, CDR1 is SGHNT, CDR2 YENEEA. The CDR3 length is 14 residues. The CDR3 nucleotides are TGTGCCAGCAGCTTTGAGGAGAACACCGGGGAGCTGTTTTTT. This sequence encodes CASSFEENTGELFF.

The J gene is TRBJ2-7, the V gene TRBV10-3; D might be TRBD1 or TRBD2, each matching 5 bases. Looked up from germline, CDR1 is ENHRY and CDR2 is SYGVKD. The CDR3 sequence is 13 residues long. CDR3 protein: CASSAGALGWQYV. Here the CDR3 DNA reads TGTGCCAGCAGTGCCGGGGCCCTGGGTTGGCAGTACGTC.

J is TRBJ1-2 and V is TRBV6-5; 7 bases are a match to TRBD1. CDR3 length: 14 residues. V lost 6 bases and J lost 3; bases outside the gene matches: 7. Per the germline V gene, CDR1 is MNHEY and CDR2 is SVGAGI. The CDR3 is CASSQDRDYYGYTF. Written as DNA, the CDR3 is TGTGCCAGCAGCCAAGACAGGGATTACTATGGCTACACCTTC.

The genes are TRBV20-1 and TRBJ2-5, with 13 bases matching TRBD2. Germline V gene sequence: CDR1 DFQATT, CDR2 SNEGSKA (reference sequence). V dropped 5 bases and J dropped 5; count of bases not matched to a gene: 8. The CDR3 is made up of 15 amino acids. CDR3 in DNA: TGCAGTGCTCCTGGGACTAGCGGGGATGGGGAGACCCAGTACTTC. It translates to CSAPGTSGDGETQYF.

This clonotype was recorded a few times. The chain is built from TRBV20-1 and TRBJ1-4, with 8 positions matching TRBD1. The ends lost 0 bases at V and 7 bases at J; junction bases unmatched: 4. Germline V gene data show CDR1 as DFQATT and CDR2 as SNEGSKA (reference sequence). This CDR3 contains 14 residues. The CDR3 reads CSARDQGAPEKLFF. CDR3 in DNA: TGCAGTGCTAGAGATCAGGGGGCCCCTGAAAAACTGTTTTTT.